Sequencing of this T cell receptor (beta chain) was carried out in a study of blood T cell repertoires in COVID-19 (dated by TCRdb to 2020 to 2022). With respect to the entire study: Samples from collaborators originated in the United States, Italy and Spain and spanned both the acute and convalescent phases of COVID-19. The prospective study material was composed of cDNA or gDNA derived from T cells, B-cell-depleted T cells, or PBMCs. Deeply sampled blood TCRbeta repertoires from subjects exposed to, actively infected with, or recovered from COVID-19 were included in the dataset. The repertoires were made available in a free public database intended to serve as a resource for research on the immune response to SARS-CoV-2. Samples were obtained from the ongoing ImmuneRACE study (first 160 participants) and from about 1,300 subjects provided by 6 global collaborators. Sample metadata almost always included a de-identified subject ID, COVID-19 status, age in years and sex. HLA class I and class II types, where available, came from metadata supplied by the sample provider rather than from assay-based typing.

This clone has just one count. Its recognized antigen is unknown. No much larger clonotype is one base removed from it; base qualities were not supplied. The immunoSEQ Assay, a bias-controlled multiplex PCR, was used to amplify TCRbeta CDR3 regions from genomic DNA. As for the original processing: The number of nucleated cells in each sample was estimated by amplification of reference gene primers within the assay. To quantify the absolute abundance of each unique TCRbeta CDR3 rearrangement, sequence reads were collapsed and filtered. For each sample, productive Simpson clonality was calculated as the square root of Simpson's diversity index over productive rearrangements. TCRdb obtained this table from immuneACCESS and retained in-frame rearrangements with V and J assigned. These tables miss some clones; where compared with another copy, unresolved V genes account for less than half of the shortfall, and the remainder is unexplained. V and J calls plus clone size are reproduced from that table; the DNA served to infer D and trimming. The sample includes 200,000 to 250,000 clones, with under 90% observed a single time. The top ten clonotypes cover about 7.8% of the sample.

Relative to germline, V is missing 6 bases and J is missing 5 bases, with 6 bases of the junction outside any gene match. Inclusive of the bounding cysteine and phenylalanine, the CDR3 is 14 residues long. Of all the DNA, just the CDR3 is kept, 42 bases in frame from base 1. Sequences MNHNY (CDR1) and SVGAGI (CDR2) are obtained from the germline V gene (reference sequence). One collaborating source in Seattle enrolled patients while the patients were actively infected and followed the patients over time throughout the course of disease. Whole blood was collected in K2EDTA tubes by collaborating institutions according to the institutions' own protocols. Collaborator samples were shipped for TCRbeta analysis as frozen whole blood, isolated PBMCs, or DNA extracted from either sample type. The full study reports these points: The amount of clinical and demographic metadata varied by source and participant and was provided uncurated.

This clonotype was sampled from an elderly woman with COVID-19, enrolled during active disease. Sequenced: peripheral blood. Recombination connected TRBV6-6 to TRBJ2-5; TRBD2 matches 10 bases in the middle. The nucleotide sequence reads as follows: TGTGCCAGCAGGCTAGCGGGAGTCCGGGAGACCCAGTACTTC. This encodes CASRLAGVRETQYF.